A selection of T cell receptor beta chains follows, all from one sample in a study of shared clonotypes between healthy human individuals. Libraries were prepared by immunoSEQ multiplex PCR; TCRdb keeps only in-frame clonotypes and omits some of them. Found here are approximately 840,000 clones, roughly 96% of them singletons; the top ten hold about 0.25%. Sequenced: naive CD8+ T cells sorted from blood. These receptors were obtained from a man aged 25-45 years in good health. CDR3s include the opening cysteine and the closing phenylalanine or tryptophan. The D gene is left open where the match is weak. Rows may omit the clone size; those that give it use once, few, many or a size class.

CDR3: CASSLWTARTDTQYF
DNA: TGTGCCAGCAGCTTGTGGACGGCTCGCACAGATACGCAGTATTTT
size: NA
J: TRBJ2-3
V: TRBV5-4
D: NA

CDR3: CAWSAGTGDTIYF
DNA: TGTGCCTGGAGTGCCGGGACAGGCGACACCATATATTTT
size: NA
J: TRBJ1-3
V: TRBV30
D: TRBD1

CDR3: CAWSEGTGERNGYTF
DNA: TGTGCCTGGAGTGAGGGGACAGGGGAAAGGAATGGCTACACCTTC
size: once
J: TRBJ1-2
V: TRBV30
D: TRBD1

CDR3: CASSQGQLNTEAFF
DNA: TGCGCCAGCAGCCAAGGACAGTTGAACACTGAAGCTTTCTTT
size: NA
J: TRBJ1-1
V: TRBV4-1
D: NA

CDR3: CASSDGTMNTEAFF
DNA: TGTGCCAGCTCGGACGGGACCATGAACACTGAAGCTTTCTTT
size: once
J: TRBJ1-1
V: TRBV9
D: NA

CDR3: CASSAGQGANQPQHF
DNA: TGTGCCAGTAGTGCGGGACAGGGGGCTAATCAGCCCCAGCATTTT
size: NA
J: TRBJ1-5
V: TRBV19
D: TRBD1

CDR3: CASSQDPIGYTF
DNA: TGCGCCAGCAGCCAAGATCCGATCGGCTACACCTTC
size: NA
J: TRBJ1-2
V: TRBV4-1
D: NA

CDR3: CASSRGTKTQYF
DNA: TGTGCCAGCAGCCGGGGAACGAAGACCCAGTACTTC
size: NA
J: TRBJ2-5
V: TRBV5-6
D: NA

CDR3: CASSSGQNYGYTF
DNA: TGTGCCAGCAGTTCGGGACAGAACTATGGCTACACCTTC
size: NA
J: TRBJ1-2
V: TRBV27
D: TRBD1

CDR3: CASSFRRDSTDTQYF
DNA: TGTGCCAGCAGTTTCCGCCGGGACAGCACAGATACGCAGTATTTT
size: NA
J: TRBJ2-3
V: TRBV27
D: NA

CDR3: CASSEDFTGPDEQYF
DNA: TGTGCCAGTAGTGAGGACTTTACAGGGCCGGACGAGCAGTACTTC
size: NA
J: TRBJ2-7
V: TRBV19
D: NA

CDR3: CASRPMDRTDTQYF
DNA: TGTGCCAGCAGGCCTATGGACCGCACAGATACGCAGTATTTT
size: NA
J: TRBJ2-3
V: TRBV5-4
D: NA

CDR3: CASSLGQESQPQHF
DNA: TGTGCCAGCAGCTTAGGACAGGAAAGTCAGCCCCAGCATTTT
size: NA
J: TRBJ1-5
V: TRBV13
D: NA

CDR3: CASKPKGQLTPKHYGYTF
DNA: TGTGCCAGCAAACCGAAAGGACAGCTGACCCCCAAACACTATGGCTACACCTTC
size: NA
J: TRBJ1-2
V: TRBV7-9
D: NA

CDR3: CASSILGTSGTGELFF
DNA: TGTGCCAGCAGCATCCTGGGGACTAGCGGGACCGGGGAGCTGTTTTTT
size: NA
J: TRBJ2-2
V: TRBV7-6
D: TRBD2

CDR3: CASSLDGPGEGAVITGELFF
DNA: TGCGCCAGCAGCTTGGATGGCCCAGGCGAGGGGGCGGTTATCACCGGGGAGCTGTTTTTT
size: NA
J: TRBJ2-2
V: TRBV5-1
D: TRBD1

CDR3: CASSMTSWPQHF
DNA: TGTGCCAGTAGTATGACCTCTTGGCCCCAGCATTTT
size: NA
J: TRBJ1-5
V: TRBV19
D: NA

CDR3: CASSQDRGINQPQHF
DNA: TGCGCCAGCAGCCAGGACAGGGGAATCAATCAGCCCCAGCATTTT
size: NA
J: TRBJ1-5
V: TRBV4-1
D: TRBD1

CDR3: CASSLVGQLEAFF
DNA: TGTGCCAGCAGCTTAGTGGGACAGTTAGAAGCTTTCTTT
size: NA
J: TRBJ1-1
V: TRBV11-2
D: TRBD1

CDR3: CASSLGVTDTYEQYF
DNA: TGTGCCAGCAGCTTAGGCGTGACAGATACCTACGAGCAGTACTTC
size: once
J: TRBJ2-7
V: TRBV13
D: NA

CDR3: CASTQGLAGGSSYEQYF
DNA: TGTGCCAGCACCCAGGGGCTAGCGGGAGGGAGCTCCTACGAGCAGTACTTC
size: once
J: TRBJ2-7
V: TRBV5-4
D: TRBD2

CDR3: CASSPTPSTDTQYF
DNA: TGTGCCAGCAGCCCGACTCCCAGCACAGATACGCAGTATTTT
size: NA
J: TRBJ2-3
V: TRBV13
D: NA

CDR3: CASSLLSRARTDTQYF
DNA: TGTGCCAGCAGTTTATTATCCCGGGCCCGCACAGATACGCAGTATTTT
size: NA
J: TRBJ2-3
V: TRBV27
D: NA

CDR3: CASSLPEGGVHEQYF
DNA: TGTGCCAGCAGCCTCCCAGAGGGGGGGGTCCACGAGCAGTACTTC
size: NA
J: TRBJ2-7
V: TRBV7-9
D: NA

CDR3: CASSAGQGRMNTEAFF
DNA: TGTGCCAGCAGCGCAGGACAGGGGCGCATGAACACTGAAGCTTTCTTT
size: NA
J: TRBJ1-1
V: TRBV7-9
D: TRBD1

CDR3: CASGALNTEAFF
DNA: TGTGCCAGCGGGGCCTTGAACACTGAAGCTTTCTTT
size: NA
J: TRBJ1-1
V: TRBV7-6
D: NA

CDR3: CASSQLRGESTGELFF
DNA: TGCGCCAGCAGCCAATTACGAGGGGAGAGCACCGGGGAGCTGTTTTTT
size: NA
J: TRBJ2-2
V: TRBV4-3
D: NA

CDR3: CASSLGGQAEKLFF
DNA: TGTGCCAGCAGCTTAGGGGGACAGGCGGAAAAACTGTTTTTT
size: NA
J: TRBJ1-4
V: TRBV7-2
D: TRBD1

CDR3: CASSFERYGYTF
DNA: TGTGCCAGCAGTTTTGAGCGGTATGGCTACACCTTC
size: NA
J: TRBJ1-2
V: TRBV28
D: NA

CDR3: CASSDSNGLIDEQFF
DNA: TGTGCCAGCAGTGACTCGAACGGACTGATCGATGAGCAGTTCTTC
size: NA
J: TRBJ2-1
V: TRBV6-4
D: NA

CDR3: CAPREGYTF
DNA: TGTGCCCCCAGAGAAGGCTACACCTTC
size: NA
J: TRBJ1-2
V: TRBV2
D: NA

CDR3: CASSSGQEIYEQFF
DNA: TGTGCCAGCAGCTCGGGACAGGAGATCTATGAGCAGTTCTTC
size: NA
J: TRBJ2-1
V: TRBV5-6
D: TRBD1

CDR3: CASSRTGVHEQYF
DNA: TGTGCCAGCAGCCGCACAGGGGTCCACGAGCAGTACTTC
size: NA
J: TRBJ2-7
V: TRBV7-9
D: TRBD1

CDR3: CASSVEGTQYF
DNA: TGTGCCAGCAGCGTAGAAGGTACGCAGTATTTT
size: NA
J: TRBJ2-3
V: TRBV9
D: NA

CDR3: CASSINGYNEQFF
DNA: TGTGCCAGTAGTATTAACGGGTACAATGAGCAGTTCTTC
size: NA
J: TRBJ2-1
V: TRBV19
D: NA